The rows below give T cell receptor beta chains drawn from one sample of a study of blood T cells in healthy people across ages. TCRdb reprocessed the 5' RACE reads via MiXCR and lists one record per CDR3 protein. The top ten hold less than 15% of the sample, which has around 1,000,000 distinct CDR3 sequences, about two fifths seen once. Input material: blood. The origin of the receptors is a man between 18 and 29 years old in good health. The CDR3 runs from the conserved cysteine through the conserved F or W. The order of the fields is CDR3 length, D gene, V gene, J gene, clone size, CDR3 protein, CDR3 DNA. A D gene is named only where the DNA matches it firmly. Rows may omit the clone size; those that give it use once, few, many or a size class.

CDR3 length: 10
D gene: .
V gene: TRBV11-2
J gene: TRBJ2-1
clone size: .
CDR3 protein: CASSFETQFF
CDR3 DNA: TGTGCCAGCAGCTTTGAGACCCAGTTCTTC

CDR3 length: 15
D gene: .
V gene: TRBV20-1
J gene: TRBJ2-5
clone size: .
CDR3 protein: CSARDKGRVQETQYF
CDR3 DNA: TGCAGTGCTAGAGATAAAGGGCGGGTCCAAGAGACCCAGTACTTC

CDR3 length: 13
D gene: TRBD2
V gene: TRBV9
J gene: TRBJ2-5
clone size: few
CDR3 protein: CASSTSGGTTQYF
CDR3 DNA: TGTGCCAGCAGCACTAGCGGGGGCACGACCCAGTACTTC

CDR3 length: 14
D gene: .
V gene: TRBV6-4
J gene: TRBJ1-1
clone size: .
CDR3 protein: CASSDSPGVTEAFF
CDR3 DNA: TGTGCCAGCAGTGACTCGCCAGGGGTCACTGAAGCTTTCTTT

CDR3 length: 15
D gene: TRBD2
V gene: TRBV11-2
J gene: TRBJ2-3
clone size: many
CDR3 protein: CASSFGGGHTDTQYF
CDR3 DNA: TGTGCCAGCAGCTTTGGCGGGGGGCACACAGATACGCAGTATTTT

CDR3 length: 14
D gene: TRBD2
V gene: TRBV20-1
J gene: TRBJ2-3
clone size: .
CDR3 protein: CSASRTRRGDTQYF
CDR3 DNA: TGCAGTGCTAGCCGCACCCGGCGGGGGGATACGCAGTATTTT

CDR3 length: 13
D gene: .
V gene: TRBV4-3
J gene: TRBJ1-1
clone size: .
CDR3 protein: CASSQVEGTEAFF
CDR3 DNA: TGCGCCAGCAGCCAAGTCGAGGGCACTGAAGCTTTCTTT

CDR3 length: 12
D gene: .
V gene: TRBV6-2/TRBV6-3
J gene: TRBJ2-2
clone size: .
CDR3 protein: CASRNSGGELFF
CDR3 DNA: TGTGCCAGCAGAAACAGTGGCGGGGAGCTGTTTTTT

CDR3 length: 15
D gene: .
V gene: TRBV7-9
J gene: TRBJ2-1
clone size: .
CDR3 protein: CASSLVKTGRNEQFF
CDR3 DNA: TGTGCCAGCAGCTTGGTTAAGACAGGGAGGAATGAGCAGTTCTTC

CDR3 length: 15
D gene: .
V gene: TRBV7-2
J gene: TRBJ1-1
clone size: .
CDR3 protein: CASSPPRTVNTEAFF
CDR3 DNA: TGTGCCAGCAGCCCGCCCCGGACGGTGAACACTGAAGCTTTCTTT

CDR3 length: 13
D gene: .
V gene: TRBV9
J gene: TRBJ2-1
clone size: .
CDR3 protein: CASSVSSNNEQFF
CDR3 DNA: TGTGCCAGCAGCGTATCGAGCAACAATGAGCAGTTCTTC

CDR3 length: 16
D gene: .
V gene: TRBV4-2
J gene: TRBJ1-2
clone size: .
CDR3 protein: CASSPNHRIANYGYTF
CDR3 DNA: TGTGCCAGCAGCCCCAATCACAGGATCGCTAACTATGGCTACACCTTC

CDR3 length: 16
D gene: .
V gene: TRBV7-2
J gene: TRBJ2-2
clone size: .
CDR3 protein: CASSLAIGKGAGELFF
CDR3 DNA: TGTGCCAGCAGCTTAGCCATTGGAAAGGGGGCCGGGGAGCTGTTTTTT

CDR3 length: 16
D gene: TRBD1
V gene: TRBV4-3
J gene: TRBJ2-3
clone size: .
CDR3 protein: CASSQDWDRHTDTQYF
CDR3 DNA: TGCGCCAGCAGCCAAGATTGGGACAGACACACAGATACGCAGTATTTT

CDR3 length: 14
D gene: .
V gene: TRBV20-1
J gene: TRBJ1-2
clone size: few
CDR3 protein: CSASLREGNYGYTF
CDR3 DNA: TGCAGTGCTAGTTTACGGGAGGGTAACTATGGCTACACCTTC

CDR3 length: 16
D gene: .
V gene: TRBV4-1
J gene: TRBJ1-5
clone size: few
CDR3 protein: CASSQAGDYSNQPQHF
CDR3 DNA: TGCGCCAGCAGCCAAGCGGGGGATTATAGCAATCAGCCCCAGCATTTT

CDR3 length: 17
D gene: TRBD1
V gene: TRBV4-3
J gene: TRBJ2-2
clone size: .
CDR3 protein: CASSQDAGTGFTGELFF
CDR3 DNA: TGCGCCAGCAGCCAAGACGCCGGGACAGGGTTTACCGGGGAGCTGTTTTTT

CDR3 length: 15
D gene: TRBD2
V gene: TRBV12-3/TRBV12-4
J gene: TRBJ2-2
clone size: .
CDR3 protein: CASRRTSGGPGELFF
CDR3 DNA: TGTGCCAGCAGGCGGACTAGCGGGGGCCCCGGGGAGCTGTTTTTT

CDR3 length: 14
D gene: TRBD1
V gene: TRBV9
J gene: TRBJ2-7
clone size: many
CDR3 protein: CASSVGDRVYEQYF
CDR3 DNA: TGTGCCAGCAGCGTAGGGGACAGAGTATACGAGCAGTACTTC

CDR3 length: 20
D gene: TRBD1
V gene: TRBV2
J gene: TRBJ2-5
clone size: .
CDR3 protein: CASSEPRQGAYIQHEETQYF
CDR3 DNA: TGTGCCAGCAGTGAACCCCGACAGGGGGCGTATATTCAGCACGAAGAGACCCAGTACTTC

CDR3 length: 13
D gene: .
V gene: TRBV12-3/TRBV12-4
J gene: TRBJ1-5
clone size: once
CDR3 protein: CASSVHSNQPQHF
CDR3 DNA: TGCGCCAGCAGTGTACATAGCAATCAGCCCCAGCATTTT

CDR3 length: 14
D gene: .
V gene: TRBV29-1
J gene: TRBJ2-7
clone size: once
CDR3 protein: CSVDGAGSYNEQYF
CDR3 DNA: TGCAGCGTTGACGGGGCAGGATCCTACAATGAGCAGTACTTC

CDR3 length: 17
D gene: TRBD2
V gene: TRBV7-3
J gene: TRBJ2-1
clone size: .
CDR3 protein: CASSLKGRTSGYNEQFF
CDR3 DNA: TGTGCCAGCAGCTTAAAGGGGAGGACTAGCGGTTACAATGAGCAGTTCTTC

CDR3 length: 14
D gene: .
V gene: TRBV6-1
J gene: TRBJ2-3
clone size: few
CDR3 protein: CASSVGIGPDTQYF
CDR3 DNA: TGTGCCAGCAGTGTGGGGATTGGTCCAGATACGCAGTATTTT

CDR3 length: 14
D gene: TRBD1
V gene: TRBV5-1
J gene: TRBJ2-7
clone size: .
CDR3 protein: CASSIGQGAYEQYF
CDR3 DNA: TGCGCCAGCAGCATCGGACAGGGGGCCTACGAGCAGTACTTC

CDR3 length: 13
D gene: .
V gene: TRBV10-3
J gene: TRBJ2-5
clone size: few
CDR3 protein: CAITWGVQETQYF
CDR3 DNA: TGTGCCATCACGTGGGGGGTCCAAGAGACCCAGTACTTC